What follows are 9 T cell receptor beta chains derived from one specimen sequenced in a study of cytomegalovirus exposure and HLA in healthy donors (dated by TCRdb to about 2017). To prepare the library, the immunoSEQ multiplex PCR assay was applied. As stored in TCRdb, this immuneACCESS dataset retains in-frame rearrangements with V and J assigned. A fraction of the clones does not appear; measured against another copy, unresolved V genes explain less than half of the discrepancy, and the remainder lacks a known reason. This sample is represented by fewer than 200,000 clones; 80% to 85% of them were singletons. Of the sample, 2.5% to 3.5% is held by the ten largest clones. Sequenced sample: PBMCs. The receptor source for this set is a young woman in good health and CMV-seropositive.

This clone was counted between two and nine times. The chain recombines TRBV15 with TRBJ1-5; weak D call: TRBD1 (6 bases). Germline values: CDR1 LNHNV, CDR2 YYDKDF (reference sequence). Trimming removed 0 bases at V and 0 bases at J, with 12 bases between. The CDR3 spans 17 residues. The CDR3 sequence is CATSRDRRTVSNQPQHF. The CDR3 nucleotides read TGTGCCACCAGCAGAGATCGGCGGACAGTTAGCAATCAGCCCCAGCATTTT.

V gene TRBV6-5 combines with J gene TRBJ1-4; D ambiguous. The germline CDR1 and CDR2 sequences are MNHEY and SVGAGI. The length of the CDR3 is 12 residues. Trimming took off 7 bases at V and 5 bases at J, with 8 bases between the two ends. The CDR3 nucleotides are TGTGCCAGCAAACTGCGAAATGAAAAACTGTTTTTT. Protein sequence: CASKLRNEKLFF.

CDR3 coding DNA: TGTGCCAGCGGGGCTAGCGGGGGGCGCTACAATGAGCAGTTCTTC. As protein: CASGASGGRYNEQFF. The V gene is TRBV27, the J gene TRBJ2-1; 11 bases fit TRBD2. The CDR3 consists of 15 residues. From germline, CDR1 is MNHEY and CDR2 SMNVEV (reference sequence). Trimming took 8 bases from V and 3 from J; bases not matched to a gene: 6.

The chain uses TRBV10-2 and TRBJ1-4; 9 nucleotides agree with TRBD1. With 9 bases clipped from V and 5 bases from J, the junction kept 4 bases outside the gene matches. This CDR3 is 13 amino acids long. Germline V CDR1 and CDR2: WSHSY, SAAADI. CDR3 in amino acids: CASLGTGNEKLFF. CDR3 in DNA: TGCGCCAGTTTGGGGACAGGGAATGAAAAACTGTTTTTT.

The chain recombines TRBV13 with TRBJ2-5; D unresolved. Trimming stripped 5 bases from V and 6 bases from J, with 16 bases between. This CDR3 is built from 14 residues. CDR1 and CDR2 from the germline V gene are PRHDT and FYEKMQ (reference sequence). The CDR3 loop reads CASSLLRVRKTQYF. DNA of the CDR3: TGTGCCAGCAGCCTGCTCCGGGTCCGAAAGACCCAGTACTTC.

The J gene is TRBJ2-1, the V gene TRBV27, with 7 bases identical to TRBD2. The CDR3 covers 17 residues. The V and J ends lost 2 bases and 5 bases, in that order; junction bases with no gene match: 12. Germline V gene sequence: CDR1 MNHEY, CDR2 SMNVEV (reference sequence). The CDR3 nucleotides read TGTGCCAGCAGTTTAAGAGGGAGCGTGGGGGGGAACAATGAGCAGTTCTTC. It encodes CASSLRGSVGGNNEQFF.

The chain couples TRBV29-1 to TRBJ2-1; 11 nucleotides match TRBD2. The J segment lost 12 bases and the V segment lost 5 bases, leaving 9 bases of the junction unmatched. Germline V lookup: CDR1 SQVTM, CDR2 ANQGSEA. The CDR3 runs to 13 residues. The CDR3 DNA sequence: TGCAGCGTTTTAGCGGGGGGGCTTTTAGGGCAGTTCTTC. Its protein is CSVLAGGLLGQFF.

This clone was detected a few times. The V gene is TRBV19, the J gene TRBJ1-4; the match to TRBD1 covers 7 bases. With V trimmed by 11 bases and J by 11 bases, 14 bases remained unmatched. The CDR3 runs 13 residues. Germline V gives CDR1 LNHDA, CDR2 SQIVND (reference sequence). For the CDR3, the DNA is TGTGCCGGGTTTAGACAGGGTCTAGAGAAACTGTTTTTT. Protein: CAGFRQGLEKLFF.

This chain links TRBV6-5 with TRBJ2-1, with TRBD2 matching over 12 bases. Trimming took 6 bases from V and 6 from J; bases not matched to a gene: 3. There are 14 residues in the CDR3. Germline CDR1 MNHEY, CDR2 SVGAGI. CDR3 loop: CASSQTSGGNEQFF. Here the CDR3 DNA reads TGTGCCAGCAGCCAGACTAGCGGGGGCAATGAGCAGTTCTTC.